Listed below are T cell receptor beta chains from one sample, sequenced in a study of blood T cells in healthy people across ages. TCRdb fed the 5' RACE reads into MiXCR, producing one record per CDR3 protein. The sample includes about 1,400,000 distinct CDR3 sequences, roughly 40% seen only once; the top ten take approximately 7.9%. The sample was blood. The receptors originated from a woman under 30 in good health. The CDR3 runs from the conserved cysteine through the conserved F or W. A D gene is named only where the DNA matches it firmly. Only some rows state a clone size, as once, few, many or a class for expanded clones.

j_call: TRBJ1-2
clone_size: -
v_call: TRBV6-5
d_call: TRBD1
cdr3_nt: TGTGGCAGCAGCGGACAGGATGCAGCTAACTATGGCTACACCTTC
cdr3_aa: CGSSGQDAANYGYTF

j_call: TRBJ2-1
clone_size: -
v_call: TRBV11-2
d_call: -
cdr3_nt: TGTGCCAACAGCATTGGAGCCTACAATGAGCAGTTCTTC
cdr3_aa: CANSIGAYNEQFF

j_call: TRBJ1-2
clone_size: -
v_call: TRBV20-1
d_call: TRBD1
cdr3_nt: TGCAGTGCTAGAGTCCCCGCGGGACAGGGTGCCTATGGCTACACCTTC
cdr3_aa: CSARVPAGQGAYGYTF

j_call: TRBJ2-3
clone_size: -
v_call: TRBV5-6
d_call: TRBD2
cdr3_nt: TGTGCCAGCGCTCCCGGGACTAGCGGGAGGGCCCAAGATACGCAGTATTTT
cdr3_aa: CASAPGTSGRAQDTQYF

j_call: TRBJ2-1
clone_size: -
v_call: TRBV6-6
d_call: -
cdr3_nt: TGTGCCAGCAGTCCCATAGGAGAAAGCTCCTACAATGAGCAGTTCTTC
cdr3_aa: CASSPIGESSYNEQFF

j_call: TRBJ2-5
clone_size: -
v_call: TRBV4-1
d_call: TRBD2
cdr3_nt: TGCGCCAGCAGCCAAGGCCCTTCGACTAGCGAAGAGACCCAGTACTTC
cdr3_aa: CASSQGPSTSEETQYF

j_call: TRBJ2-5
clone_size: few
v_call: TRBV6-5
d_call: -
cdr3_nt: TGTGCCAGCAGTTACTCGTTCAGACAAGAGACCCAGTACTTC
cdr3_aa: CASSYSFRQETQYF

j_call: TRBJ2-3
clone_size: -
v_call: TRBV7-6
d_call: -
cdr3_nt: TGTGCCAGCAGCCCAACGGACTTGCCCGGCACAGATACGCAGTATTTT
cdr3_aa: CASSPTDLPGTDTQYF

j_call: TRBJ2-5
clone_size: -
v_call: TRBV20-1
d_call: -
cdr3_nt: TGCAGTGCTAGGACCCGACCCACAGTTGCTGAGGCTGCGGGGTACTTC
cdr3_aa: CSARTRPTVAEAAGYF

j_call: TRBJ2-1
clone_size: few
v_call: TRBV11-2
d_call: TRBD2
cdr3_nt: TGTGCCAGCAGATCGAATGGACTAGCGGGGGGAAAAACCTACAATGAGCAGTTCTTC
cdr3_aa: CASRSNGLAGGKTYNEQFF